This TCR beta chain appears in the sequencing data of a study of T cell responses to AZD1222 COVID-19 vaccine. Whole-study results and caveats: Of the AZD1222 recipients, only 5 to 7 were seropositive at baseline.

Generated by immunoSEQ multiplex PCR, the TCRdb table keeps only in-frame clones and is missing some. The data contain 120,000 to 150,000 clones, 80% to 95% of them singletons. V was cut by 0 bases and J by 1 base, with 3 bases left in between. CDR3 size: 13 residues. CDR1 and CDR2 from the germline V gene are ENHRY and SYGVKD. In regard to this clone: No antigen is known for it.

Sequenced here: peripheral blood, sampled on day 0 of MenACWY control vaccination. The chain recombines TRBV10-3 with TRBJ1-1; D remains unclear. This TCR derives from an adult in good health. CDR3 in DNA: TGTGCCATCAGTGAGTCGGGGAACACTGAAGCTTTCTTT. Amino acids: CAISESGNTEAFF.